This paragraph covers one TCR beta chain sequence. Its antigen target is currently unknown. No qualities accompany the bases; no much larger clone lies one base away. The sample comes from a study of cytomegalovirus exposure and HLA in healthy donors (dated by TCRdb to 2017 to 2019). Background for the entire study: In an earlier analysis of about 560 of the donors, 250 to 300 Gb of sequence data and 120 million or so unique TCR beta sequences from 180 million or so T cells were reported. The study aimed to test whether signatures of past pathogen exposure could be identified by cataloging public T cell receptors. Genome-wide SNP genotypes for about 55% of the 666 donors were used in a later genetic analysis, which treated that subset as a discovery cohort. All discovery cohort repertoires had been generated using a single sequencing platform. Both class I and class II loci were covered by HLA typing, at four-digit resolution. Roughly 300 gigabases of sequencing data and approximately 91 million unique TCR sequences made up an early release that covered roughly 670 HLA-typed donors. High-throughput TCR immunosequencing, statistical association of individual TCRs with disease status, and machine learning were combined to predict cytomegalovirus infection status. In addition to the first cohort of approximately 670 subjects, a separate validation cohort of 100 to 150 different subjects was used. The number of donors typed differed by locus, with 629-630 for A, B, C, DRB1 and DQB1, around 520 for DQA1, under 610 for DPA1, and over 400 for DPB1. Alongside the repertoire data, information on donor age, sex, ethnicity and CMV serostatus was compiled. The genetic ancestry cluster associated with self-reported Caucasian donors included roughly four fifths of the roughly 380 genotyped donors. Among some 410 genotyped donors of the cohort, an average of around 250,000 unique TCR beta nucleotide sequences was sequenced per donor, of which approximately 18% were non-productive. Four to six DR-DQ haplotypes were handled as single units for association and clustering, since linkage in the cohort was strong. An earlier analysis of around 580 of the donors used high-throughput TCR beta sequencing to judge whether each TCR beta V gene segment behaved as functional or pseudogenic. Rather than using new phenotypic data, the later analysis identified candidate immune exposures from TCR beta sequences and from how often those sequences occurred across donors. The T cell repertoires of under 700 subjects were profiled by immunosequencing and related to cytomegalovirus serostatus. A later analysis re-examined previously published TCR beta repertoires from hundreds of donors and added high-resolution HLA genotyping to investigate patterns of TCR occurrence.

The method behind the library was the immunoSEQ multiplex PCR assay. For the multiplex PCR, a mixture combining 60 forward primers for TCR Vbeta segments and 13 reverse primers for TCR Jbeta segments was used. A multiplex PCR assay on genomic DNA amplified the CDR3 region of rearranged TCR beta genes. On the Illumina HiSeq System, the amplified TCR beta libraries were sequenced as 87-base-pair reads. For the original study's pipeline: A later analysis tallied roughly 78 million unique TCR beta chains across the 550 to 850 repertoires, and some 12 million of those chains were shared by two or more donors. Raw reads were error-corrected and collapsed into unique sequences by a nearest-neighbor algorithm in which closely related sequences were merged to remove PCR and sequencing errors. CDR3 sequences were aligned to IMGT reference sequences to assign V, D and J gene segments. For a sequence to be retained, at least a six-nucleotide match to both a V gene segment and a J gene segment was required. A rearrangement counted as productive if the CDR3 had no stop codons and remained in frame with V and J, and every other rearrangement counted as non-productive. Following IMGT convention, CDR3 was defined as the stretch from the second conserved V-encoded cysteine up to the conserved J-encoded phenylalanine. The earlier analysis of some 550 of the donors excluded any sequence lacking an unambiguous match to a single V gene segment. In an earlier analysis of 450 to 700 of the donors, V segments were called functional above 56.7% productive rearrangements and were called segregating when the between-donor standard deviation exceeded 5%. A statistical classification framework was built to diagnose cytomegalovirus status from the catalog of TCR beta chain sequences. In a later analysis, TCR nucleotide sequences were compared against IMGT/GENE-DB human TR gene sequences so that V and J genes could be assigned. In a later analysis, CDR3 sequences and most-parsimonious VDJ recombination scenarios were assigned using the TCRdist pipeline. A later analysis defined each TCR beta chain by its CDR3 amino acid sequence plus V-gene family, and excluded reads lacking a unique V-gene family. As a way to deal with suspected cross-contamination and a sequencing artifact, a later analysis dropped roughly 600 nucleotide sequences that were highly shared and had low generation probability. A later analysis calculated a clonal expansion index for each public chain from normalized within-repertoire ranks of inferred template counts. In a later analysis, generation probabilities were computed using a VDJ recombination model fitted to out-of-frame rearrangements, and the results were checked against IGoR. In a later analysis, TCR-TCR, TCR-HLA and TCR-CMV co-occurrence was scored with hypergeometric tests, and a repertoire-size bias correction was applied to TCR pairs. False discovery rates were estimated in a later analysis by permuting HLA or CMV assignments 20 times. In a later analysis, co-occurring TCRs were grouped with DBSCAN, and TCRdist sequence similarity was added when clustering was performed within HLA-allele-positive subsets. Co-occurrence clustering excluded repertoires with fewer than 30,000 or more than 120,000 public chains, plus five with anomalous nucleotide sharing. TCRdb took over this immuneACCESS table, retaining in-frame rearrangements with V and J assigned. Such tables are incomplete; in checked studies, under half of the missing clones stem from an unresolved V gene, and the remainder is unexplained. From that table come the V and J calls and clone size; the DNA was used to work out D and trimming. A total of some 190,000 clones appear in this sample, about 82% of them only once. Jointly, the top ten make up approximately 2.3% of the sample.

The cohort consisted of hundreds of healthy bone marrow donors. At the time of sampling, all cohort members were nominally healthy, though unrecorded immune exposures were likely present. The donor tested CMV seronegative and was one of the 352 seronegative cohort members. Every donor gave a peripheral blood sample, and the peripheral blood mononuclear cells from that sample were used for TCR beta sequencing. The Qiagen DNeasy Blood Extraction Kit was used to extract genomic DNA from the blood cell samples. Results the study describes overall, beyond this receptor: Because counts were too low, about 18 rarely observed V segments, including chromosome 9 orphons, were excluded from the earlier analysis of several hundred of the donors. A total of some 180 TCR beta chains were listed by the study as associated with cytomegalovirus. In vitro tests confirmed that a few of the cytomegalovirus-associated TCR beta chains recognize cytomegalovirus antigens. A further reported finding was that TCR beta sequences accurately predicted the HLA-A and HLA-B alleles for most subjects in the first cohort. A later analysis associated some 17,000 TCR beta sequences with specific HLA alleles at a false discovery rate of 0.05. The authors suggested that the approach could potentially be generalized to other disease states and immunological phenotypes. Cytomegalovirus status was reported to be diagnosed by the classifier with high specificity and sensitivity in both the original and validation cohorts. V-gene and J-gene trimming of TCR beta chains was associated with a missense DCLRE1C variant in a later genetic analysis, and the association was replicated in an independent cohort. Strong co-occurrence of HLA alleles, especially DR and DQ, made assigning TCR associations to individual alleles difficult. Immune exposure information for the cohort was limited to CMV serostatus. According to a later genetic analysis, donors in an Asian-associated ancestry cluster had fewer N-insertions in productive TCRs than the approximately 700-donor mean. Correlated functional status among segregating V segments might reflect linkage disequilibrium, but an unknown experimental factor could not be ruled out. Most TCR sequences were observed very rarely across donors, whereas some public TCRs were present in many individuals. A later analysis found that most CMV-associated TCR beta chains appeared HLA-restricted, with HLA associations seemingly driven largely by CMV exposure. Broadly in line with IMGT annotations, most TCR beta V segments showed up in productive rearrangements about 90% or about 30% of the time in an earlier analysis of about 500 of the donors. HLA typing was unavailable for some donors at each locus, so association tests used only the typed subset. In a later analysis, several top co-occurrence clusters were reported to appear linked to parvovirus B19, influenza, CMV and Epstein-Barr virus. A cluster of highly shared sequence variants was judged likely to represent a technical artifact of the sequencing pipeline. A later analysis found that HLA-associated TCR beta chains were more clonally expanded and had lower generation probabilities than equally common non-associated chains. A later analysis found that TCR association rates varied across HLA loci, with DRB1 alleles showing the most associated TCRs and HLA-C alleles the fewest. Roughly uniform sequencing depth across donors was assumed in presence/absence analyses, although this assumption may not hold. This cohort had only TCR beta chains sequenced, and the lack of alpha or paired-chain data limited which features could be detected.

Sequencing was performed on PBMCs. The sequence was collected from a male donor in good health and CMV-seronegative.

CDR3 region: CAISPGTTYGYTF. DNA sequence: TGTGCCATCAGTCCCGGGACTACCTATGGCTACACCTTC. Recombination connected TRBV10-3 to TRBJ1-2; the D region possibly corresponds to TRBD1 (5 bases align). The germline V gene encodes CDR1 ENHRY and CDR2 SYGVKD. Reading from cysteine to phenylalanine, the CDR3 counts 13 amino acids. Only the CDR3 DNA is retained, 39 bases long and in frame from the first base. Between the V and J ends, shortened by 5 bases and 4 bases respectively, the junction contains 11 bases.